Described below is a single T cell receptor beta chain sequence and its context. The data were obtained in a study of control samples from healthy donors and cancer patients. This table comes from immunoSEQ multiplex PCR, and its TCRdb copy is limited to in-frame clones, with some not included. The sample holds 63,000 or so clones; 84% are singletons and the top ten take 25% to 35%. V lost 4 bases to trimming and J lost 2 bases, with 5 bases between them. The CDR3 is 12 amino acids. Per the germline V gene, CDR1 is MGHDK and CDR2 is SYGVNS. Sample: blood. The chain combines TRBV25-1 with TRBJ1-1; no definite D call. The clonotype comes from a man aged 45-60 years in good health. CDR3 bases: TGTGCCAGCAGTGCCAGAAACACTGAAGCTTTCTTT. Its protein is CASSARNTEAFF.